This T cell receptor (beta chain) was identified in a study of blood T cell repertoires in COVID-19. This clone was detected only a few times. The length of the CDR3 is 15 residues. The V and J ends lost 2 bases and 4 bases, in that order; junction bases with no gene match: 10. Germline CDR1 is GTSNPN and CDR2 is SVGIG (reference sequence). Authors' data handling: Using reference gene primer amplification, nucleated cell counts were estimated. Some clones are missing from TCRdb's copy, which holds only in-frame ones; the method was immunoSEQ multiplex PCR. For V, J and clone size, that table is used; D and trimming come from the DNA. Of over 100,000 clones listed, more than 85% were seen once; the top ten hold about a fifth.

The genes are TRBV30 and TRBJ2-7; TRBD2 aligns across 8 bases. This receptor was taken from a human donor with acute or convalescent COVID-19. The donor label of this sample is uncertain. The sequencing sample was made of peripheral blood. CDR3 amino acids: CAWSSTGRGIYEQYF. The CDR3 region has the DNA TGTGCCTGGAGTAGCACCGGGAGGGGAATATACGAGCAGTACTTC.